This TCR beta chain was sequenced during a study of glioma-infiltrating T cells. This clonotype was seen repeatedly, ten times or more. Its antigen is still unknown. V was pared by 3 bases and J by 0 bases, with 9 bases between. Germline CDR1 reads MDHEN; CDR2 reads SYDVKM. CDR3 length equals 15 residues. Amplification of TCR alpha and beta CDR3 regions from RNA used iRepertoire nested multiplex PCR. For one-step reverse transcription and amplification, 100-400 ng of tissue mRNA or PBMC total RNA was used. A single record per CDR3 protein comes from TCRdb applying MiXCR to the multiplex PCR reads. The table has 170,000 or so distinct CDR3 sequences, over 40% seen once. Study outcomes and limitations: CDR3 overlap between tissue and blood was very small. Tissue-blood divergence was below expectation in non-neoplastic patients, above in gliomas.

The sequence derives from a human donor with low-grade glioma or glioblastoma, undergoing nonglioma brain surgery, or in good health (not recorded which). The gene calls are TRBV28 and TRBJ1-5; no clear D gene. The material sequenced was glioma tissue, nonneoplastic brain tissue, or PBMCs (not recorded which). CDR3 sequence: CASSFLAGSNQPQHF. The CDR3 DNA reads TGTGCCAGCAGTTTCCTGGCAGGTAGCAATCAGCCCCAGCATTTT.